Presented here are 28 T cell receptor beta chains from one specimen sequenced in a study of cytomegalovirus exposure and HLA in healthy donors. Primers included in the PCR were 60 Vbeta and 13 Jbeta primers. TCRdb's table, derived via immunoSEQ multiplex PCR, lists solely in-frame clones and lacks some. The data show under 250,000 clones, with roughly four fifths seen just once and 1.9% held by the top ten. Sequencing was carried out using PBMCs. Receptors originate from a man aged 25-45 years in good health and CMV-seronegative.

This clone was seen more than once but under ten times. The chain is built from TRBV9 and TRBJ2-3; D remains ambiguous. Trimming cost V 8 bases and J 5 bases, with 12 bases left between them. Germline values: CDR1 SGDLS, CDR2 YYNGEE. The CDR3 sequence is 12 residues long. In DNA form, the CDR3 reads TGTGCCAGAGAGTTTATTTTAGATACGCAGTATTTT. Translating gives CAREFILDTQYF.

The rearrangement uses TRBV7-9 and TRBJ2-2, with 14 bases aligning to TRBD2. CDR3 length: 17 residues. The J segment lost 5 bases and the V segment lost 5 bases, leaving 7 bases of the junction unmatched. The germline CDR1 and CDR2 sequences are SEHNR and FQNEAQ (reference sequence). CDR3 loop: CASSPTSGRAGTGELFF. CDR3 DNA: TGTGCCAGCAGCCCGACTAGCGGGAGGGCCGGGACCGGGGAGCTGTTTTTT.

The chain has TRBV29-1 and TRBJ2-3; D is perhaps TRBD2 (6 bases). This CDR3 is built from 13 residues. Germline CDR1 SQVTM, CDR2 ANQGSEA. V was cut by 7 bases and J by 6 bases, with 17 bases left in between. DNA for the CDR3: TGCAGCGCCGAGCGGGCCCCCGCGGATACGCAGTATTTT. Its protein is CSAERAPADTQYF.

The chain joins TRBV6-6 to TRBJ2-7; the D gene is possibly TRBD2 (6 bases). This CDR3 is 14 amino acids long. Germline loops: CDR1 MNHNY, CDR2 SVGAGI (reference sequence). The ends were cut back, 4 bases at V and 2 bases at J, with 12 bases in the middle. CDR3 coding DNA: TGTGCCAGCAGTTGGGTAGCGGTGCCCTACGAGCAGTACTTC. Residues: CASSWVAVPYEQYF.

The rearrangement joins TRBV7-8 to TRBJ2-1, with 9 bases aligning to TRBD1. The V gene's germline CDR1 is SGHVS and CDR2 FQNEAQ. V shed 8 bases and J 7 bases; nucleotides not matched to a gene: 9. This CDR3 has 14 amino acids. The CDR3 reads CASRPGTGYNEQFF. The CDR3 DNA reads TGTGCCAGCCGACCCGGGACAGGGTATAATGAGCAGTTCTTC.

This clone was seen a few times. J is TRBJ2-1 and V is TRBV18; possibly TRBD2 for D (5 bases). The CDR3 consists of 13 residues. Germline V CDR1 and CDR2: KGHSH, LQKENI. V was trimmed by 1 base and J by 4 bases, leaving 5 bases between them. The CDR3 is CASSPLAYNEQFF. CDR3 DNA: TGTGCCAGCTCACCACTAGCGTACAATGAGCAGTTCTTC.

This clone came up once. The chain has TRBV7-3 and TRBJ2-6; maybe TRBD1 (5 bases). This CDR3 spans 17 amino acids. Germline V CDR1 and CDR2: SGHTA, FQGTGA. V dropped 2 bases and J dropped 0 bases, with 11 bases sitting between them. CDR3 in DNA: TGTGCCAGCAGCTTAGGGGCCCTTTTCTCTGGGGCCAACGTCCTGACTTTC. Protein sequence: CASSLGALFSGANVLTF.

In this sample, this clone turned up a few times. The V and J genes are TRBV6-5 and TRBJ2-3; 7 nucleotides agree with TRBD1. V was clipped by 5 bases and J by 2 bases; unmatched bases: 7. This CDR3 has 15 amino acids. Per the germline V gene, CDR1 is MNHEY and CDR2 is SVGAGI. The CDR3 coding sequence is TGTGCCAGCAGTCGGACAGGTCGCTACACAGATACGCAGTATTTT. Amino acid sequence: CASSRTGRYTDTQYF.

Concerning this clone: The sample contains more than one DNA sequence encoding this CDR3. This chain uses TRBV5-1 with TRBJ2-7; 9 bases fit TRBD2. Germline CDR1 SGHRS, CDR2 YFSETQ. The CDR3 spans 14 residues. V gave up 6 bases and J gave up 2 bases; unmatched junction bases: 6. This CDR3 reads CASTPTSGTYEQYF. The CDR3 bases are TGCGCCAGCACCCCGACTAGCGGCACCTACGAGCAGTACTTC.

The CDR3 DNA is TGCGCCAGCAGCCAAGCCCCGGGTCGGGTTTCCACTGAAGCTTTCTTT. Residues: CASSQAPGRVSTEAFF. The rearrangement uses TRBV4-1 and TRBJ1-1; unclear D gene. This CDR3 comprises 16 residues. V lost 1 base, J lost 4 bases, and 16 bases lay in between. Per the germline V gene, CDR1 is MGHRA and CDR2 is YSYEKL.

The rearrangement uses TRBV15 and TRBJ1-1; TRBD1 agrees at 7 bases. The V gene end was trimmed by 4 bases and the J gene end by 5 bases; junction bases not matched to a gene: 7. The CDR3 is made up of 14 amino acids. Germline CDR1 and CDR2: LNHNV and YYDKDF (reference sequence). The CDR3 here is CATSNPDRYTEAFF. The CDR3 region has the DNA TGTGCCACCAGCAACCCGGACAGGTATACTGAAGCTTTCTTT.

The V gene is TRBV5-1, the J gene TRBJ1-2; D remains unclear. The V gene's germline CDR1 is SGHRS and CDR2 YFSETQ. This CDR3 spans 17 amino acids. The V gene lost 0 bases and the J gene lost 1 base, with 16 bases spanning the gap. The CDR3 here is CASSLAGFSGDNYGYTF. The CDR3 DNA is TGCGCCAGCAGCTTGGCGGGGTTCTCGGGAGATAACTATGGCTACACCTTC.

The rearrangement uses TRBV6-1 and TRBJ2-7; maybe TRBD2 (6 bases). The V gene's germline CDR1 is MNHNS and CDR2 SASEGT. The CDR3 length is 14 residues. V gave up 4 bases and J gave up 4 bases, with 14 bases separating them. The CDR3 region has the DNA TGTGCCAGCAGTGGCGCCGGGACTGCATACGAGCAGTACTTC. As protein: CASSGAGTAYEQYF.

CDR3 region: CSASGQGDYGYTF. CDR3 nucleotides: TGCAGCGCATCGGGACAGGGGGATTATGGCTACACCTTC. The chain joins TRBV29-1 to TRBJ1-2; 11 bases line up with TRBD1. Germline CDR1 is SQVTM and CDR2 is ANQGSEA. V shed 7 bases and J 5 bases; nucleotides not matched to a gene: 6. This CDR3 is 13 amino acids long. The variable domain in full, with the rest retrieved from reference TRBV29-1 and TRBJ1-2, is SAVISQKPSRDICQRGTSLTIQCQVDSQVTMMFWYRQQPGQSLTLIATANQGSEATYESGFVIDKFPISRPNLTFSTLTVSNMSPEDSSIYLCSASGQGDYGYTFGSGTRLTVV.

In its sample, this clone was seen once. V and J are TRBV4-1 and TRBJ2-5, with 11 bases that match TRBD2. Per the germline V gene, CDR1 is MGHRA and CDR2 is YSYEKL. This CDR3 is 15 amino acids long. The V gene end was trimmed by 3 bases and the J gene end by 5 bases; junction bases not matched to a gene: 5. The CDR3: CASSHLWTSGETQYF. The CDR3, as DNA: TGCGCCAGCAGCCATCTATGGACTAGCGGGGAGACCCAGTACTTC.

V usage is TRBV9 and J usage is TRBJ2-3; 14 nucleotides align to TRBD2. From germline, CDR1 is SGDLS and CDR2 YYNGEE. The V gene end was trimmed by 4 bases and the J gene end by 6 bases; junction bases not matched to a gene: 7. The length of the CDR3 is 16 residues. The CDR3 DNA reads as TGTGCCAGCAGCCTACGACTAGCGGGAGGGCCCGATACGCAGTATTTT. Amino acid sequence: CASSLRLAGGPDTQYF.

This chain connects TRBV19 to TRBJ2-7, with 11 bases matching TRBD2. The CDR3 is 15 amino acids. Losses at the gene ends were 8 bases for V and 5 bases for J; bases not matched to a gene: 11. Germline loops: CDR1 LNHDA, CDR2 SQIVND (reference sequence). The CDR3 nucleotides are TGTGCCAGTCAAGATATAGCGGGAGGGCCCGACGAGCAGTACTTC. As protein: CASQDIAGGPDEQYF.

This clone was detected a few times. The rearrangement links TRBV15 to TRBJ1-4; D unclear. Trimming took off 0 bases at V and 6 bases at J, with 8 bases between the two ends. The germline CDR1 and CDR2 sequences are LNHNV and YYDKDF (reference sequence). CDR3 size: 14 residues. The CDR3 DNA is TGTGCCACCAGCAGAGATTCCGGGGATGAAAAACTGTTTTTT. Translated, it gives CATSRDSGDEKLFF.

The chain couples TRBV7-3 to TRBJ1-1; the match to TRBD1 covers 8 bases. CDR1 and CDR2 from the germline V gene are SGHTA and FQGTGA. The CDR3 runs to 17 residues. J lost 4 bases, V lost 5 bases, and 15 bases had no gene match. Here the CDR3 DNA reads TGTGCCAGCAGCGGTGGGACAGGTAATGAGGGTGGCACTGAAGCTTTCTTT. It is translated as CASSGGTGNEGGTEAFF.

V usage is TRBV7-3 and J usage is TRBJ2-2, with 9 bases that match TRBD2. CDR1 is SGHTA, CDR2 FQGTGA, per germline. The trim removed 5 bases at V and 1 base at J, leaving 5 bases unmatched. The CDR3 loop spans 16 amino acids. The CDR3 region has the DNA TGTGCCAGCAGCCCCAGACTAGCGGTGAACACCGGGGAGCTGTTTTTT. Amino acids: CASSPRLAVNTGELFF. The complete variable domain, with remaining parts taken from reference TRBV7-3 and TRBJ2-2, reads GAGVSQTPSNKVTEKGKYVELRCDPISGHTALYWYRQSLGQGPEFLIYFQGTGAADDSGLPNDRFFAVRPEGSVSTLKIQRTERGDSAVYLCASSPRLAVNTGELFFGEGSRLTVL.

This chain links TRBV28 with TRBJ1-1, with TRBD1 as a possible D gene (6 bases). V dropped 4 bases and J dropped 0 bases, with 9 bases sitting between them. The CDR3 is 14 amino acids. Germline V gives CDR1 MDHEN, CDR2 SYDVKM. The CDR3 reads CASSYWTVNTEAFF. The DNA for the CDR3 is TGTGCCAGCAGTTACTGGACAGTGAACACTGAAGCTTTCTTT.

The chain carries TRBV6-1 and TRBJ2-7; 12 nucleotides line up with TRBD2. The length of the CDR3 is 14 residues. From germline, CDR1 is MNHNS and CDR2 SASEGT. V was clipped by 6 bases and J by 2 bases; unmatched bases: 2. The CDR3 reads CASSWTSGTYEQYF. DNA of the CDR3: TGTGCCAGCAGCTGGACTAGCGGGACCTACGAGCAGTACTTC.

This clone was observed a few times. The chain has TRBV25-1 and TRBJ2-1, with TRBD2 matching over 10 bases. This CDR3 is 15 amino acids long. CDR1 MGHDK and CDR2 SYGVNS come from the germline V gene. V shed 5 bases and J 3 bases; nucleotides not matched to a gene: 4. CDR3 coding DNA: TGTGCCAGCAGTCAACTAGCGGGACTCTACAATGAGCAGTTCTTC. It yields the protein CASSQLAGLYNEQFF. The full variable domain, in which reference TRBV25-1 and TRBJ2-1 provide the parts outside the CDR3, is EADIYQTPRYLVIGTGKKITLECSQTMGHDKMYWYQQDPGMELHLIHYSYGVNSTEKGDLSSESTVSRIRTEHFPLTLESARPSHTSQYLCASSQLAGLYNEQFFGPGTRLTVL.

The J gene is TRBJ2-5, the V gene TRBV28; D ambiguous. V lost 3 bases and J lost 3, with 11 bases in between. The CDR3 is 14 residues long. Per germline, CDR1 MDHEN and CDR2 SYDVKM. DNA for the CDR3: TGTGCCAGCAGTTTTGGTCGGTTGGAAGAGACCCAGTACTTC. Amino acid sequence: CASSFGRLEETQYF.

V and J are TRBV18 and TRBJ1-2; D gene ambiguous. V was trimmed by 4 bases and J by 1 base, leaving 22 bases between them. Germline CDR1 is KGHSH and CDR2 is LQKENI. This CDR3 contains 18 residues. Here the CDR3 reads CASSLYESEGEDNYGYTF. CDR3 sequence (DNA): TGTGCCAGCTCACTTTACGAATCGGAGGGAGAGGATAACTATGGCTACACCTTC.

The chain recombines TRBV10-3 with TRBJ2-7, with 9 bases lining up with TRBD1. The J segment lost 6 bases and the V segment lost 10 bases, leaving 16 bases of the junction unmatched. Germline-derived CDR1 and CDR2 are ENHRY and SYGVKD. The CDR3 covers 15 residues. In DNA, the CDR3 is TGTGCCACCCTAGCCTGGGACAGGGAATTCGGCGAGCAGTACTTC. Encoded protein: CATLAWDREFGEQYF.

The V call is TRBV4-1, the J call TRBJ1-1, with a tentative D call TRBD1 (5 bases). V lost 4 bases, J lost 7 bases, and 13 bases lay in between. Germline V CDR1 and CDR2: MGHRA, YSYEKL. This CDR3 contains 13 residues. CDR3 residues: CASSRSPDSEAFF. The CDR3 DNA sequence: TGCGCCAGCAGCCGGAGCCCCGACAGTGAAGCTTTCTTT.

The V call is TRBV7-3, the J call TRBJ1-1; D is ambiguous. The CDR3 is made up of 14 amino acids. Trimming shortened V by 4 bases and J by 1 base, and 10 bases separated the two germline ends. CDR1 SGHTA and CDR2 FQGTGA come from the germline V gene. CDR3 protein: CASSSTAGNTEAFF. CDR3 coding DNA: TGTGCCAGCAGCTCAACGGCTGGGAACACTGAAGCTTTCTTT.